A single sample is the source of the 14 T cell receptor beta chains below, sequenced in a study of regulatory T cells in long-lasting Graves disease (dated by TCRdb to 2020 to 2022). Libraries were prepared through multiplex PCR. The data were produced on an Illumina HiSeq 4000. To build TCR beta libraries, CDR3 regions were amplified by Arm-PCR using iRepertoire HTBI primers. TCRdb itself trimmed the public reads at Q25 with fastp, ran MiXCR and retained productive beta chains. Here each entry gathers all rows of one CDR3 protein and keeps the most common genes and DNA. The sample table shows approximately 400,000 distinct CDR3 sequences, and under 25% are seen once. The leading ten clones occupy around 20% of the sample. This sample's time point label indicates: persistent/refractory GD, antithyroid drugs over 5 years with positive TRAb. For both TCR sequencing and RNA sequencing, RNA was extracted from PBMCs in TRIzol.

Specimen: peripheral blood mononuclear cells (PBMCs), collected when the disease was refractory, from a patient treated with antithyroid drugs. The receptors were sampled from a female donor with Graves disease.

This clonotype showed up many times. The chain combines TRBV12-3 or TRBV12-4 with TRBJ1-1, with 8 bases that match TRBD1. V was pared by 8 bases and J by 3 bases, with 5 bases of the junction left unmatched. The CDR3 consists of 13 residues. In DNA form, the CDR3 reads TGTGCCAGCGCAGGGGGCCGATACACTGAAGCTTTCTTT. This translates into CASAGGRYTEAFF.

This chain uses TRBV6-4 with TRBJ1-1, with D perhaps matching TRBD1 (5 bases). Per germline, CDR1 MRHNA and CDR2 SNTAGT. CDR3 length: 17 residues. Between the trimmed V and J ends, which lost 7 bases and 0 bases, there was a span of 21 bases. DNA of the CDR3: TGTGCCAGCACCCAAGGACACCAGAACGTCTTGAACACTGAAGCTTTCTTT. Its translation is CASTQGHQNVLNTEAFF.

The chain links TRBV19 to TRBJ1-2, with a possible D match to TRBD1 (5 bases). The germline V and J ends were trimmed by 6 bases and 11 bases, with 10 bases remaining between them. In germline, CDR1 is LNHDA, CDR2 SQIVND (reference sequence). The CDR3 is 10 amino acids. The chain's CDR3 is CASRGAVYTF. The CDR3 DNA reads TGTGCCAGTAGAGGGGCAGTATACACCTTC.

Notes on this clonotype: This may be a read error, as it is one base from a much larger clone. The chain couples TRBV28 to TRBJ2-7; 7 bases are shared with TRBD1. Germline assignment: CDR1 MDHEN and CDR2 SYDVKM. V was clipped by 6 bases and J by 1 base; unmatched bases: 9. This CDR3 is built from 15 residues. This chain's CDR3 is CASSLGQSSSYEQYF. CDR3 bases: TGTGCCAGCAGCCTGGGACAGTCCTCTTCCTACGAGCAGTACTTC. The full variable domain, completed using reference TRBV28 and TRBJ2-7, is DVKVTQSSRYLVKRTGEKVFLECVQDMDHENMFWYRQDPGLGLRLIYFSYDVKMKEKGDIPEGYSVSREKKERFSLILESASTNQTSMYLCASSLGQSSSYEQYFGPGTRLTVT.

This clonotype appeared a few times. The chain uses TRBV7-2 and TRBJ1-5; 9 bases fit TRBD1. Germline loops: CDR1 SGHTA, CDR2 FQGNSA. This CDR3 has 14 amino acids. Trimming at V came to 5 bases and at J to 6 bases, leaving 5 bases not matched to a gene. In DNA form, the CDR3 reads TGTGCCAGCAGCGAGGGACAGGGAGGTCAGCCCCAGCATTTT. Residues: CASSEGQGGQPQHF.

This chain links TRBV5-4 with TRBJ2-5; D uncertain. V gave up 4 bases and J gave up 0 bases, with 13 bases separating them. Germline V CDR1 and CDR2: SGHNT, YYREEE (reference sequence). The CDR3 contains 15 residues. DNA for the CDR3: TGTGCCAGCAGCCCAGAAATTCGGAACCAAGAGACCCAGTACTTC. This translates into CASSPEIRNQETQYF.

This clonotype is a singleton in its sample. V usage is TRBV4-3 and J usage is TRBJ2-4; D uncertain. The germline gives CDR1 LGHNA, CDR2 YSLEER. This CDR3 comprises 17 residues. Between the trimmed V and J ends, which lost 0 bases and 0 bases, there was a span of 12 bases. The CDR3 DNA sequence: TGCGCCAGCAGCCAAGAGGCTGAAGGCAGAGCCAAAAACATTCAGTACTTC. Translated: CASSQEAEGRAKNIQYF.

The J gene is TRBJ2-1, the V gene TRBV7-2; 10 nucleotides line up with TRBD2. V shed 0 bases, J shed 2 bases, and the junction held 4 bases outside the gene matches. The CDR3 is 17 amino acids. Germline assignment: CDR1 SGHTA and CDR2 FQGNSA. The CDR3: CASSLAPSGSPYNEQFF. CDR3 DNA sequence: TGTGCCAGCAGCTTAGCCCCTAGCGGGAGTCCCTACAATGAGCAGTTCTTC.

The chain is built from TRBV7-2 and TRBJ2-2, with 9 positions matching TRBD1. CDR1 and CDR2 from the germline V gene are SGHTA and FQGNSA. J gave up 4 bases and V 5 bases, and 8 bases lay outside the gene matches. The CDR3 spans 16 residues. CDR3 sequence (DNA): TGTGCCAGCAGCCCCACAGGGGGCCGTGGCACCGGGGAGCTGTTTTTT. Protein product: CASSPTGGRGTGELFF.

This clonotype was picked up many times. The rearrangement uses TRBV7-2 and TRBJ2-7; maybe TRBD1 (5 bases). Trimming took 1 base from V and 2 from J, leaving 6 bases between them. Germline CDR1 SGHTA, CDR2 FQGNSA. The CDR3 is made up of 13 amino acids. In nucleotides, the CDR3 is TGTGCCAGCAGCTTAGTGGACACCTACGAGCAGTACTTC. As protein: CASSLVDTYEQYF.

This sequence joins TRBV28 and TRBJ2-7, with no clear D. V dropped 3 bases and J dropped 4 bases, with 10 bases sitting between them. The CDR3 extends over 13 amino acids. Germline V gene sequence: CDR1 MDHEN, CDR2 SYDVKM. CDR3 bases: TGTGCCAGCAGTTTTTCTCCCAAATACGAGCAGTACTTC. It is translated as CASSFSPKYEQYF. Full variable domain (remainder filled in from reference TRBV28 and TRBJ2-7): DVKVTQSSRYLVKRTGEKVFLECVQDMDHENMFWYRQDPGLGLRLIYFSYDVKMKEKGDIPEGYSVSREKKERFSLILESASTNQTSMYLCASSFSPKYEQYFGPGTRLTVT.

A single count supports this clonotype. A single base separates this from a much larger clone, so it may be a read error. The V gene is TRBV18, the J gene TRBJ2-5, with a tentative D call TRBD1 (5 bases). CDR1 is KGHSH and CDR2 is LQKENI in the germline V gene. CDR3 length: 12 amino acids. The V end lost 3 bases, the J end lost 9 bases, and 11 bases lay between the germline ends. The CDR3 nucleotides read TGTGCCAGCTCACCTGGACATTCCGCCCAGTACTTC. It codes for CASSPGHSAQYF.

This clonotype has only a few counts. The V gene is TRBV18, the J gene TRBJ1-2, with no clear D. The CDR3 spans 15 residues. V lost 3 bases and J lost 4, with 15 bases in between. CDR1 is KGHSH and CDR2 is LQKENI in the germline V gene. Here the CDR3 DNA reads TGTGCCAGCTCACCTGAAGAGGGTATCGGCTATGGCTACACCTTC. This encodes CASSPEEGIGYGYTF.

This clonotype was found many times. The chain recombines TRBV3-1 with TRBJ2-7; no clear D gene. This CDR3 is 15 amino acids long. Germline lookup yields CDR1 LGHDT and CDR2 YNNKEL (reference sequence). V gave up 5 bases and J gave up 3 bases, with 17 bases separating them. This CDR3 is CASSTLAGGHYEQYF. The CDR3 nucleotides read TGTGCCAGCAGCACGTTGGCCGGCGGTCACTACGAGCAGTACTTC.